This entry concerns a single T cell receptor (beta chain). Its antigen is not known. Assay: immunoSEQ multiplex PCR; the TCRdb copy retains only in-frame clones and omits some. The top ten clones hold more than 1.5% of a sample with roughly 2,000,000 clones, 90% to 95% of them seen once. The data were taken from a study of shared clonotypes between healthy human individuals. Notes on the study in general: The generation probabilities recorded for non-shared clonotypes fell below those of clonotypes shared by all four donors. The diversity represented, both genetic and in exposure history, was limited by few donors.

Naivety among CD8 cells was defined by CD45RO negativity and positive CCR7 selection, thereby excluding terminally differentiated effector memory CD45RA+ cells. V lost 4 bases to trimming and J lost 5 bases, with 16 bases between them. This CDR3 contains 15 residues. The germline V gene encodes CDR1 SGHVS and CDR2 FNYEAQ. The genes are TRBV7-6 and TRBJ2-3, with D possibly called TRBD1 or TRBD2 (5 bases each). The receptor was isolated from a man aged 18 to 35 in good health. Some clones in this sample may be carry-over from other donors' samples. Specimen: naive CD8+ T cells from PBMCs. The CDR3 here is CASSSRDPQGDTQYF. The CDR3 DNA reads as TGTGCCAGCAGCTCAAGGGACCCACAAGGAGATACGCAGTATTTT.